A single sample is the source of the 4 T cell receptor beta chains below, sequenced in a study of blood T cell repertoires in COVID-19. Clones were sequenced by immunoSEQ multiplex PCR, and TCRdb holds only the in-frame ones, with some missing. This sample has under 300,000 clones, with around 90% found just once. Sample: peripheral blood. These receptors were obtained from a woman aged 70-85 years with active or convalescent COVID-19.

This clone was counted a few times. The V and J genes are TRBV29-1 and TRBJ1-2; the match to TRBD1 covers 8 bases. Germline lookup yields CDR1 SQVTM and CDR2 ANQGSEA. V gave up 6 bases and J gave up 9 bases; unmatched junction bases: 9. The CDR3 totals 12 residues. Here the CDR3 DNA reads TGCAGCGTACATCTCCGACAGGGGAGCTACACCTTC. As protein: CSVHLRQGSYTF.

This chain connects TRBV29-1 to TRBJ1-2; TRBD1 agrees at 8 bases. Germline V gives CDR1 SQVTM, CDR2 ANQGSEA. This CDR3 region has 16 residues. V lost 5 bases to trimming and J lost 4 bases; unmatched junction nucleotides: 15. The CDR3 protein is CSVSAGGEFLAYGYTF. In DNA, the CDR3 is TGCAGCGTTAGCGCAGGGGGCGAATTCCTGGCCTATGGCTACACCTTC.

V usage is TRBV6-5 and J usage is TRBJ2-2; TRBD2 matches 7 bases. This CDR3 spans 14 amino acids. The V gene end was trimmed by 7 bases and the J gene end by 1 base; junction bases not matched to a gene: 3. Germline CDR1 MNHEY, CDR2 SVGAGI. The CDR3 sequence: CASMASGNTGELFF. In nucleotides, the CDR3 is TGTGCCAGCATGGCTAGCGGGAACACCGGGGAGCTGTTTTTT.

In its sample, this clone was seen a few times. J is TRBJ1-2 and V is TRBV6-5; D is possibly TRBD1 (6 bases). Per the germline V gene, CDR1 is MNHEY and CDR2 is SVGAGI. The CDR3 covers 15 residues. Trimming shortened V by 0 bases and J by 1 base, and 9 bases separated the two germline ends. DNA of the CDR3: TGTGCCAGCAGTTACTCGGGGGCGATTAACTATGGCTACACCTTC. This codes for CASSYSGAINYGYTF.